These 9 T cell receptor beta chains were all obtained from the same sample, sequenced in a study of blood T cell repertoires in COVID-19. Profiled with immunoSEQ multiplex PCR; TCRdb holds only in-frame clones, not every one. The sample yields 35,000 to 50,000 clones, around 82% seen once. The sequenced material came from peripheral blood. Receptors originate from a woman aged 80 or older with acute or convalescent COVID-19.

This clone occurred once. V gene TRBV5-1 combines with J gene TRBJ2-2; D might be TRBD2 (5 bases). Deletions cut 2 bases from V and 5 bases from J, with 10 bases between. This CDR3 spans 14 amino acids. CDR1 SGHRS and CDR2 YFSETQ come from the germline V gene. The CDR3 DNA is TGCGCCAGCAGCTTAGAGCGGAGGACCGGGGAGCTGTTTTTT. Amino acid sequence: CASSLERRTGELFF.

Within the sample, this clone is medium-sized. The chain carries TRBV11-1 and TRBJ1-6, with 8 bases lining up with TRBD1. Germline-derived CDR1 and CDR2 are SGHAT and FQDESV (reference sequence). The CDR3 covers 14 residues. V shed 5 bases and J 5 bases; nucleotides not matched to a gene: 2. The CDR3 sequence: CASSRTGNNSPLHF. The CDR3 DNA reads TGTGCCAGCAGCCGGACAGGGAATAATTCACCCCTCCACTTT.

The chain joins TRBV19 to TRBJ1-3, with D uncertain. Trimming pared 5 bases from V and 0 bases from J, leaving 17 bases between. The CDR3 totals 17 residues. The germline V gene encodes CDR1 LNHDA and CDR2 SQIVND (reference sequence). CDR3 sequence (DNA): TGTGCCAGTAGTTTGACTGAAGGACTCCCCTCTGGAAACACCATATATTTT. Translating it yields CASSLTEGLPSGNTIYF.

By sample share, this clone is medium-sized (0.01 to 0.1%). The chain recombines TRBV7-2 with TRBJ1-5, with D tentatively TRBD1 (5 bases). Germline loops: CDR1 SGHTA, CDR2 FQGNSA. The CDR3 has 13 amino acids. With 3 bases removed from V and 7 bases from J, the gap between germline ends came to 10 bases. The CDR3 loop is CASSFDTGQPQHF. The CDR3 DNA reads TGTGCCAGCAGCTTCGACACAGGACAGCCCCAGCATTTT.

The rearrangement links TRBV4-2 to TRBJ1-4; TRBD1 matches at 9 bases. Germline CDR1 is LGHNA and CDR2 is YNFKEQ. This CDR3 is 17 amino acids long. V was clipped by 3 bases and J by 3 bases; unmatched bases: 8. In DNA form, the CDR3 reads TGTGCCAGCAGCCAGGGACAGGGTAGGGCGGCTAATGAAAAACTGTTTTTT. Translating gives CASSQGQGRAANEKLFF.

The chain has TRBV11-2 and TRBJ2-3; tentative D call: TRBD2 (6 bases). The germline V gene has CDR1 SGHAT and CDR2 FQNNGV. CDR3 length: 18 residues. V lost 0 bases, J lost 4 bases, and 20 bases lay in between. CDR3 coding DNA: TGTGCCAGCAGCTTAGATCGGGGCGGCGGGGCGCGGGCAGATACGCAGTATTTT. This gives the protein CASSLDRGGGARADTQYF.

The chain links TRBV6-5 to TRBJ2-3; maybe TRBD2 (7 bases). Germline CDR1 and CDR2: MNHEY and SVGAGI. The CDR3 is 14 residues long. Deletions cut 5 bases from V and 5 bases from J, with 14 bases between. This CDR3 reads CASSRGGEGDTQYF. In nucleotides, the CDR3 is TGTGCCAGCAGTAGGGGGGGGGAGGGAGATACGCAGTATTTT.

The table lists this clone with a count of one. The chain carries TRBV7-8 and TRBJ2-3; the match to TRBD2 covers 10 bases. V lost 5 bases, J lost 5 bases, and 10 bases stayed unmatched. Germline-derived CDR1 and CDR2 are SGHVS and FQNEAQ. CDR3 length equals 16 residues. CDR3 region: CASSTQGAGGRDTQYF. Here the CDR3 DNA reads TGTGCCAGCAGCACCCAGGGAGCGGGGGGGCGAGATACGCAGTATTTT.

The chain recombines TRBV27 with TRBJ2-3; TRBD2 matches at 10 bases. Trimming at V came to 6 bases and at J to 7 bases, leaving 7 bases not matched to a gene. Germline V gene sequence: CDR1 MNHEY, CDR2 SMNVEV (reference sequence). The CDR3 covers 14 residues. This CDR3 reads CASRASGGHNTQYF. DNA for the CDR3: TGTGCCAGCAGGGCTAGCGGGGGTCATAATACGCAGTATTTT.